This TCR beta chain was sequenced in a study of CD8 T cells in ankylosing spondylitis. Study-wide findings and caveats: Significantly higher representation of disease-linked clones was reported for matched ankylosing spondylitis synovial fluid. Blood of patients with ankylosing spondylitis appeared to be characterized by a TCR beta motif of several highly homologous variants.

V lost 6 bases, J lost 0 bases, and 7 bases stayed unmatched. Germline V lookup: CDR1 MNHNS, CDR2 SASEGT. The CDR3 contains 15 residues. This clonotype was detected a few times. Its antigen is currently unknown. Researchers built TCR beta libraries using quantitative 5'-RACE with molecular barcodes. TCRdb re-called the 5' RACE reads through MiXCR, storing one row per CDR3 protein. The sample contains hundreds of thousands of distinct CDR3 sequences, approximately 10% of which appear only once. What was sequenced was blood, either unsorted or a sorted T cell fraction (not recorded which). The sequence was collected from a male donor with ankylosing spondylitis. This chain joins TRBV6-1 and TRBJ2-5, with 7 bases lining up with TRBD2. CDR3 region: CASRILADDQETQYF. As DNA, the CDR3 is TGTGCCAGCAGAATTCTAGCGGACGACCAAGAGACCCAGTACTTC.